One sample yielded the 6 T cell receptor beta chains listed below, sequenced in a study of CD8+ T cells in alopecia areata. The sample's treatment: oral pan-JAK inhibitor, 5-10 mg twice daily. After isolation, RNA underwent reverse transcription to generate cDNA as the sequencing template. Assay: immunoSEQ multiplex PCR; the TCRdb copy retains only in-frame clones and omits some. Of about 270,000 clones listed, around three fifths are singletons. The sample in question was CD4+ T cells sorted from blood, obtained at approximately week 51, from a patient treated with tofacitinib. These receptors came from a human donor with alopecia areata.

V and J are TRBV30 and TRBJ2-6; D is possibly TRBD1 (6 bases). V was trimmed by 2 bases and J by 7 bases, leaving 12 bases between them. The CDR3 loop spans 14 amino acids. Germline V gene lookup returns CDR1 GTSNPN and CDR2 SVGIG (reference sequence). CDR3 DNA: TGTGCCTGGAGTCAGGCAGGGGTTGCCAACGTCCTGACTTTC. Translation: CAWSQAGVANVLTF.

The chain joins TRBV7-9 to TRBJ2-1; 8 bases agree with TRBD2. This CDR3 region has 19 residues. Trimming removed 6 bases from V and 0 bases from J; junction bases left unmatched: 16. Germline values: CDR1 SEHNR, CDR2 FQNEAQ (reference sequence). The CDR3 DNA is TGTGCCAGCAGTCCCCCCCCCGCGGGGGGCCTAAGCTCCTACAATGAGCAGTTCTTC. This gives the protein CASSPPPAGGLSSYNEQFF.

The gene calls are TRBV30 and TRBJ2-7, with D uncertain. The CDR3 totals 12 residues. The V and J ends lost 0 bases and 9 bases respectively, with 12 bases between them. Germline V CDR1 and CDR2: GTSNPN, SVGIG (reference sequence). The CDR3 DNA reads TGTGCCTGGAGTGTATTAAGCAAAGGGCAGTACTTC. Encoded protein: CAWSVLSKGQYF.

The chain uses TRBV29-1 and TRBJ1-1, with 10 bases lining up with TRBD1. Germline V gives CDR1 SQVTM, CDR2 ANQGSEA. This CDR3 has 13 residues. Germline trimming cut 7 bases from V and 5 bases from J; bases unmatched to any gene: 7. The CDR3 reads CSGDRGSGTEAFF. In DNA form, the CDR3 reads TGCAGCGGGGACAGGGGCTCGGGGACTGAAGCTTTCTTT.

The chain uses TRBV7-9 and TRBJ2-5; no clear D. The germline gives CDR1 SEHNR, CDR2 FQNEAQ (reference sequence). CDR3 length: 11 amino acids. Between the trimmed V and J ends, which lost 4 bases and 3 bases, there was a span of 3 bases. CDR3 nucleotide sequence: TGTGCCAGCAGCTGGAAAGAGACCCAGTACTTC. This gives the protein CASSWKETQYF.

The CDR3 loop reads CASTLNGYQETQYF. CDR3 DNA sequence: TGTGCCAGCACCCTAAATGGGTACCAAGAGACCCAGTACTTC. This chain links TRBV21-1 with TRBJ2-5. TRBV21-1 constitutes a pseudogene. This CDR3 is built from 14 residues.